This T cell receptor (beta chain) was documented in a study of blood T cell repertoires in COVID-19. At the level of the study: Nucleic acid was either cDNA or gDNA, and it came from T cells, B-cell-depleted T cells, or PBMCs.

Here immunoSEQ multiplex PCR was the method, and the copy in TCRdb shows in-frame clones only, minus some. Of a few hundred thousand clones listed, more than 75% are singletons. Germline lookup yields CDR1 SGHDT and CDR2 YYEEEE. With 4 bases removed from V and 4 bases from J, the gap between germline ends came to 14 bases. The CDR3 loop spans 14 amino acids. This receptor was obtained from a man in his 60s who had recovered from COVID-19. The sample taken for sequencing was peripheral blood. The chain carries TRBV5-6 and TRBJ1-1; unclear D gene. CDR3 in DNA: TGTGCCAGCAGCCGTGGGCGGGCGGGCACTGAAGCTTTCTTT. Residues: CASSRGRAGTEAFF.